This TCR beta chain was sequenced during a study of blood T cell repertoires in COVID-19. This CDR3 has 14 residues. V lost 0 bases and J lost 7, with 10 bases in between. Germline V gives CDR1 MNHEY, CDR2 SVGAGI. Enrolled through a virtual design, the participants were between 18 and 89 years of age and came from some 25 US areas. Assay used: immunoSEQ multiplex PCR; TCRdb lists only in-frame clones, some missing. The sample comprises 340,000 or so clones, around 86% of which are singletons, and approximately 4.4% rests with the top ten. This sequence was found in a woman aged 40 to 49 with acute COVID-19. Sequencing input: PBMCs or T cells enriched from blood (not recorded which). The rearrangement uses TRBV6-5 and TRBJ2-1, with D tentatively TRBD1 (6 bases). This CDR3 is CASSYSNRDNEQFF. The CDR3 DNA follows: TGTGCCAGCAGTTACTCGAACAGGGATAATGAGCAGTTCTTC.